The clone carrying this TCR beta chain has ten or more counts. The authors' processing: How many nucleated cells were present was estimated from reference gene primer amplification. This table comes from immunoSEQ multiplex PCR, and its TCRdb copy is limited to in-frame clones, with some not included. The D gene and trimming were derived from the DNA, and the V and J assignments and clone size from that table. The sample lists more than 300,000 clones; approximately 91% were seen once. The data originate from a study of blood T cell repertoires in COVID-19. About the research overall: Sites across the United States, Italy and Spain contributed samples from acute and convalescent COVID-19. Sources were T cells, B-cell-depleted T cells, or PBMCs; the material itself was cDNA or gDNA.

Germline lookup yields CDR1 KGHDR and CDR2 SFDVKD. The CDR3 length is 14 residues. Germline trimming cut 5 bases from V and 6 bases from J; bases unmatched to any gene: 4. Seattle enrolled patients during active infection and tracked them longitudinally. Sequencing was performed on peripheral blood. The receptor was derived from a woman in her 70s with COVID-19, enrolled during active disease. J is TRBJ1-5 and V is TRBV24-1; 9 nucleotides agree with TRBD1. The CDR3 is CATSAGQGTQPQHF. The CDR3 nucleotides are TGTGCCACCAGTGCCGGACAGGGGACTCAGCCCCAGCATTTT.